The source of this TCR beta chain is a study of blood T cells in healthy people across ages. The CDR3 covers 13 residues. The germline V gene has CDR1 MNHEY and CDR2 SVGEGT. Combining a sample-barcoded 5' primer with a J-beta primer mix, a second PCR ran for roughly 6 to 12 cycles. TCRdb re-called the 5' RACE reads through MiXCR, storing one row per CDR3 protein. The profile shows fewer than 750,000 distinct CDR3 sequences, less than 60% of them singletons. The chain carries TRBV6-2 or TRBV6-3 and TRBJ2-4; D perhaps matches TRBD1 (6 bases). Matching the DNA end better, TRBJ2-5 makes the J call doubtful. This sequence was found in a man older than 75 in good health. Material: blood. CDR3 in amino acids: CASSYGTIETQYF. In DNA form, the CDR3 reads TGTGCCAGCAGTTACGGGACAATAGAGACCCAGTACTTC.